A single sample is the source of the 20 T cell receptor beta chains below, sequenced in a study of shared clonotypes between healthy human individuals. The assay was immunoSEQ multiplex PCR, and TCRdb's table has in-frame clones only and misses some. Among about 960,000 clones listed, about 80% were seen once. The sample consisted of memory CD4+ T cells sorted from blood. As for subset: CD45RA-negative fraction. These receptors originate from a young man in good health.

V gene TRBV18 combines with J gene TRBJ1-2; a possible D gene is TRBD1 (5 bases). V was shortened by 2 bases and J by 5 bases, with 15 bases between the two germline ends. Germline loops: CDR1 KGHSH, CDR2 LQKENI. The CDR3 totals 15 residues. The CDR3 loop reads CASSPGAGISYGYTF. The CDR3, as DNA: TGTGCCAGCTCACCAGGGGCAGGGATCTCTTATGGCTACACCTTC.

In this sample, this clone turned up a few times. CDR3 sequence reads: CASSLSPARNQPQHF. The CDR3 DNA reads TGTGCCAGCAGTTTATCCCCCGCCCGCAATCAGCCCCAGCATTTT. The rearrangement uses TRBV27 and TRBJ1-5, with unresolved D. The germline gives CDR1 MNHEY, CDR2 SMNVEV (reference sequence). This CDR3 is 15 amino acids long. V lost 0 bases to trimming and J lost 2 bases, with 8 bases between them.

This clone occurred many times. The chain combines TRBV12-5 with TRBJ1-2; D uncertain. The CDR3 is 11 amino acids. Germline CDR1 is LGHNT and CDR2 is FRNRAP. With 2 bases removed from V and 8 bases from J, the gap between germline ends came to 6 bases. The CDR3 DNA reads TGTGCTAGTGGTTTGCTCGAGGGCTACACCTTC. Translating it yields CASGLLEGYTF.

This clone showed up just a few times. J is TRBJ2-3 and V is TRBV27, with 9 positions matching TRBD2. CDR1 is MNHEY, CDR2 SMNVEV, per germline (reference sequence). CDR3 length: 17 amino acids. The ends lost 5 bases at V and 6 bases at J; junction bases unmatched: 15. As DNA, the CDR3 is TGTGCCAGCAGTCACCTCCTAGCGGGAACGGGGACGGATACGCAGTATTTT. It is translated as CASSHLLAGTGTDTQYF.

The CDR3 reads CASSPSDRGLYGYTF. The CDR3 nucleotides are TGTGCCAGCAGTCCATCGGACAGGGGACTCTATGGCTACACCTTC. The rearrangement joins TRBV25-1 to TRBJ1-2; TRBD1 matches at 9 bases. The CDR3 spans 15 residues. Trimming took 5 bases from V and 4 from J; bases not matched to a gene: 8. Looked up from germline, CDR1 is MGHDK and CDR2 is SYGVNS.

This clone occurred many times. The sample has other DNA sequences that encode this CDR3 too. The chain recombines TRBV27 with TRBJ2-7; 10 positions agree with TRBD1. Germline V lookup: CDR1 MNHEY, CDR2 SMNVEV (reference sequence). After removal of 5 bases from V and 4 bases from J, the junction contained 8 bases not matched to a gene. The CDR3 is 15 amino acids. CDR3: CASSLRDRGVYEQYF. In nucleotides, the CDR3 is TGTGCCAGCAGTCTCCGGGACAGGGGTGTATACGAGCAGTACTTC.

Note on this clone: One end of the junction varies from germline; a read error may be responsible. The CDR3 loop is CSVERGGGRYF. The CDR3 DNA is TGCAGCGTTGAAAGGGGGGGCGGCCGATATTTT. The chain joins TRBV29-1 to TRBJ1-5; TRBD1 might be the D (6 bases). The length of the CDR3 is 11 residues. Germline V CDR1 and CDR2: SQVTM, ANQGSEA.

The chain uses TRBV9 and TRBJ2-5; 7 bases are a match to TRBD1. Germline-derived CDR1 and CDR2 are SGDLS and YYNGEE. This CDR3 has 14 amino acids. V shed 4 bases and J 3 bases; nucleotides not matched to a gene: 6. The CDR3, as DNA: TGTGCCAGCAGCACGAGACAGGGTAAAGAGACCCAGTACTTC. The encoded protein is CASSTRQGKETQYF.

As concerns this clone: The sample carries other DNA sequences with the same CDR3. The chain has TRBV20-1 and TRBJ2-7, with no clear D. The CDR3 runs to 11 residues. Per the germline V gene, CDR1 is DFQATT and CDR2 is SNEGSKA (reference sequence). Trimming took off 2 bases at V and 2 bases at J, with 4 bases between the two ends. CDR3 residues: CSARTAYEQYF. The DNA for the CDR3 is TGCAGTGCTAGAACCGCCTACGAGCAGTACTTC.

This chain joins TRBV19 and TRBJ2-7; no reliable D call. The CDR3 runs 14 residues. Per germline, CDR1 LNHDA and CDR2 SQIVND (reference sequence). The ends were cut back, 3 bases at V and 1 base at J, with 10 bases in the middle. Here the CDR3 reads CASSIGFSSYEQYF. The CDR3, as DNA: TGTGCCAGTAGTATTGGGTTTTCTTCCTACGAGCAGTACTTC.

The chain recombines TRBV10-3 with TRBJ2-2; D perhaps matches TRBD2 (6 bases). V dropped 2 bases and J dropped 9 bases, with 10 bases sitting between them. This CDR3 is 13 amino acids long. CDR1 ENHRY and CDR2 SYGVKD come from the germline V gene. The CDR3 loop is CAISERGFRELFF. In nucleotides, the CDR3 is TGTGCCATCAGTGAGCGGGGGTTCAGGGAGCTGTTTTTT.

The chain is built from TRBV6-5 and TRBJ2-3; a weak D match, TRBD2 (5 bases). The CDR3 contains 14 residues. Germline lookup yields CDR1 MNHEY and CDR2 SVGAGI. V was pared by 5 bases and J by 2 bases, with 11 bases between. The CDR3 sequence is CASSRTPTTDTQYF. CDR3 bases: TGTGCCAGCAGTCGGACTCCAACCACAGATACGCAGTATTTT.

The V gene is TRBV2, the J gene TRBJ1-2; D is uncertain. V dropped 8 bases and J dropped 4 bases, with 8 bases sitting between them. Germline V lookup: CDR1 SNHLY, CDR2 FYNNEI. The CDR3 has 11 amino acids. CDR3 in DNA: TGTGCCAGCCAACAAGTCTATGGCTACACCTTC. Protein sequence: CASQQVYGYTF.

This rearrangement joins TRBV7-6 to TRBJ2-7; D perhaps matches TRBD2 (5 bases). The CDR3 sequence is 13 residues long. Between the trimmed V and J ends, which lost 2 bases and 1 base, there was a span of 6 bases. Germline V CDR1 and CDR2: SGHVS, FNYEAQ. The CDR3 loop is CASSLSGSYEQYF. The CDR3, as DNA: TGTGCCAGCAGCTTAAGCGGATCCTACGAGCAGTACTTC.

J is TRBJ1-2 and V is TRBV19; possible D gene TRBD1, 5 bases. With 1 base removed from V and 6 bases from J, the gap between germline ends came to 15 bases. This CDR3 contains 15 residues. Germline V gives CDR1 LNHDA, CDR2 SQIVND (reference sequence). CDR3 in amino acids: CASSIALGPVNGYTF. CDR3 sequence (DNA): TGTGCCAGTAGTATAGCCCTGGGACCGGTGAATGGCTACACCTTC.

V is TRBV5-4 and J is TRBJ1-2, with D hard to call. Germline V CDR1 and CDR2: SGHNT, YYREEE (reference sequence). V was shortened by 5 bases and J by 6 bases, with 23 bases between the two germline ends. There are 16 residues in the CDR3. Written as DNA, the CDR3 is TGTGCCAGCAGACTCCCAACAACGGGCCCCGAAAATGGCTACACCTTC. It encodes CASRLPTTGPENGYTF.

This clone was seen just once. The chain has TRBV28 and TRBJ2-7, with TRBD1 identical over 7 bases. Germline V lookup: CDR1 MDHEN, CDR2 SYDVKM. The CDR3 length is 13 residues. J gave up 3 bases and V 3 bases, and 2 bases lay outside the gene matches. The CDR3 region is CASSFRDSYEQYF. CDR3 sequence (DNA): TGTGCCAGCAGTTTCCGGGACAGCTACGAGCAGTACTTC.

This clone appeared once. The V call is TRBV5-6, the J call TRBJ1-6; D not certain. Germline V gene sequence: CDR1 SGHDT, CDR2 YYEEEE. Trimming removed 0 bases from V and 10 bases from J, with 14 bases in between. The CDR3 loop spans 15 amino acids. The CDR3: CASSLGQTNHSPLHF. CDR3 bases: TGTGCCAGCAGCTTGGGCCAGACGAATCACTCACCCCTCCACTTT.

The chain is built from TRBV5-6 and TRBJ1-6; maybe TRBD1 (5 bases). The CDR3 has 14 amino acids. V lost 1 base to trimming and J lost 6 bases, with 8 bases between them. Germline values: CDR1 SGHDT, CDR2 YYEEEE. DNA of the CDR3: TGTGCCAGCAGCTTGTTGACAGTTAATTCACCCCTCCACTTT. Translating it yields CASSLLTVNSPLHF. Full variable domain (outside the CDR3, taken from reference TRBV5-6 and TRBJ1-6): DAGVTQSPTHLIKTRGQQVTLRCSPKSGHDTVSWYQQALGQGPQFIFQYYEEEERQRGNFPDRFSGHQFPNYSSELNVNALLLGDSALYLCASSLLTVNSPLHFGNGTRLTVT.

The chain combines TRBV5-5 with TRBJ2-7; perhaps TRBD1 as D (6 bases). The CDR3 sequence is 13 residues long. The V gene lost 4 bases and the J gene lost 4 bases, with 12 bases spanning the gap. Germline V gene data show CDR1 as SGHKS and CDR2 as YYEKEE (reference sequence). The CDR3 bases are TGTGCCAGCAGCAACAGGGTCGTATACGAGCAGTACTTC. As protein: CASSNRVVYEQYF.